These 32 T cell receptor beta chains were sequenced from one sample in a study of T-cell reconstitution after alpha-beta-depleted transplantation in children. During its preparation, the TCRbeta library received unique molecular identifiers. TCRdb independently ran MiXCR on the PCR reads; one entry per CDR3 protein. The sample shows about 250,000 distinct CDR3 sequences, 24% of them seen only once. The sequenced sample was PBMCs, mostly from graft donor cells, obtained 360 days after TCRalphabeta/CD19-depleted stem cell transplant. The receptors stem from a female patient between 2 and 15 years old who had a stem cell transplant for congenital amegakaryocytic thrombocytopenia, so the T cells may come from the graft donor.

This clonotype has just one count. The chain has TRBV6-5 and TRBJ2-7; 8 nucleotides align to TRBD2. The CDR3 loop spans 14 amino acids. After removal of 3 bases from V and 4 bases from J, the junction contained 5 bases not matched to a gene. Germline CDR1 is MNHEY and CDR2 is SVGAGI. The CDR3 DNA sequence: TGTGCCAGCAGTTATAAAAGCGGGGGTTACGAGCAGTACTTC. Translation gives CASSYKSGGYEQYF.

In its sample, this clonotype was seen a few times. This rearrangement joins TRBV5-1 to TRBJ1-1; D remains unclear. CDR1 is SGHRS, CDR2 YFSETQ, per germline. There are 15 residues in the CDR3. Trimming took off 4 bases at V and 10 bases at J, with 23 bases between the two ends. CDR3 sequence: CASSPAGGVNRVAFF. The CDR3 nucleotides read TGCGCCAGCAGCCCAGCCGGCGGGGTAAATAGAGTAGCTTTCTTT.

This chain uses TRBV18 with TRBJ2-3; no clear D gene. Between the trimmed V and J ends, which lost 0 bases and 4 bases, there was a span of 11 bases. Germline CDR1 is KGHSH and CDR2 is LQKENI. This CDR3 region has 15 residues. CDR3 residues: CASSPPYPVADTQYF. In nucleotides, the CDR3 is TGTGCCAGCTCACCACCGTATCCGGTTGCAGATACGCAGTATTTT.

This rearrangement joins TRBV12-3 or TRBV12-4 to TRBJ1-1, with D unclear. This CDR3 region has 14 residues. Trimming removed 1 base from V and 4 bases from J, with 10 bases in between. The CDR3 nucleotides read TGTGCCAGCAGTTTAGTGTCGAGGAGCACTGAAGCTTTCTTT. It codes for CASSLVSRSTEAFF.

This clonotype was counted a few times. This chain joins TRBV29-1 and TRBJ1-1, with 10 bases matching TRBD1. CDR3 length: 13 amino acids. Trimming at V came to 7 bases and at J to 6 bases, leaving 8 bases not matched to a gene. From germline, CDR1 is SQVTM and CDR2 ANQGSEA. CDR3 DNA sequence: TGCAGCGCCGAGGGACAGGGGAGGTCTGAAGCTTTCTTT. Translated: CSAEGQGRSEAFF.

CDR3 nucleotide sequence: TGCAGTGCCTCCGACAGGGTCACCTATGGCTACACCTTC. Protein sequence: CSASDRVTYGYTF. The chain couples TRBV20-1 to TRBJ1-2, with 7 bases identical to TRBD1. The CDR3 loop spans 13 amino acids. The junction had 8 bases not matched to a gene; V was cut back by 6 bases and J by 4 bases. The V gene's germline CDR1 is DFQATT and CDR2 SNEGSKA (reference sequence).

This clonotype is a singleton in its sample. The rearrangement uses TRBV20-1 and TRBJ1-5, with TRBD1 matching 7 bases. Germline values: CDR1 DFQATT, CDR2 SNEGSKA (reference sequence). This CDR3 spans 12 amino acids. V shed 6 bases and J 5 bases; nucleotides not matched to a gene: 4. The CDR3 reads CSARQGDQPQHF. The DNA for the CDR3 is TGCAGTGCGCGACAGGGCGATCAGCCCCAGCATTTT.

V and J are TRBV12-3 or TRBV12-4 and TRBJ2-6; 7 bases align to TRBD1. The ends lost 7 bases at V and 4 bases at J; junction bases unmatched: 7. This CDR3 region has 15 residues. CDR3 region: CASTREGAGANVLTF. The CDR3 DNA reads as TGTGCCAGCACAAGAGAGGGGGCCGGGGCCAACGTCCTGACTTTC.

The chain has TRBV15 and TRBJ1-5; D may be TRBD1 (5 bases). This CDR3 comprises 15 residues. The V and J ends lost 0 bases and 9 bases respectively, with 15 bases between them. Germline-derived CDR1 and CDR2 are LNHNV and YYDKDF (reference sequence). CDR3 in amino acids: CATSRDLEGLRPQHF. The CDR3, as DNA: TGTGCCACCAGCAGAGATCTAGAGGGACTGCGGCCCCAGCATTTT.

This clonotype has only a few counts. The V call is TRBV2, the J call TRBJ2-1, with 11 nucleotides matching TRBD2. The germline CDR1 and CDR2 sequences are SNHLY and FYNNEI. Germline trimming cut 4 bases from V and 6 bases from J; bases unmatched to any gene: 2. This CDR3 comprises 14 residues. CDR3 region: CASSGTSGLNEQFF. The CDR3 bases are TGTGCCAGCAGTGGGACTAGCGGGCTCAATGAGCAGTTCTTC. The full variable domain, with the rest looked up from reference TRBV2 and TRBJ2-1, is EPEVTQTPSHQVTQMGQEVILRCVPISNHLYFYWYRQILGQKVEFLVSFYNNEISEKSEIFDDQFSVERPDGSNFTLKIRSTKLEDSAMYFCASSGTSGLNEQFFGPGTRLTVL.

The V and J genes are TRBV20-1 and TRBJ2-7, with 9 bases matching TRBD2. The V gene's germline CDR1 is DFQATT and CDR2 SNEGSKA (reference sequence). This CDR3 has 13 amino acids. Unmatched junction bases numbered 2, after V lost 0 bases and J lost 5 bases. The CDR3 here is CSAREGLADEQYF. DNA of the CDR3: TGCAGTGCTAGAGAGGGACTAGCAGACGAGCAGTACTTC.

The rearrangement uses TRBV20-1 and TRBJ2-7; D is perhaps TRBD1 (6 bases). CDR3 length: 15 amino acids. Trimming pared 5 bases from V and 1 base from J, leaving 18 bases between. Germline V CDR1 and CDR2: DFQATT, SNEGSKA (reference sequence). For the CDR3, the DNA is TGCAGTGCTGGCTTGCGCGCAGGGGTGTCCTACGAGCAGTACTTC. Translated, it gives CSAGLRAGVSYEQYF.

The chain employs TRBV19 and TRBJ1-1; a possible D gene is TRBD1 (5 bases). The CDR3 has 13 residues. Deletions cut 5 bases from V and 1 base from J, with 8 bases between. CDR1 LNHDA and CDR2 SQIVND come from the germline V gene (reference sequence). For the CDR3, the DNA is TGTGCCAGTAGTTTCGACAGGAACACTGAAGCTTTCTTT. Translation gives CASSFDRNTEAFF.

This clonotype showed up just a few times. The J gene is TRBJ2-3, the V gene TRBV7-2; a weak D match, TRBD1 (5 bases). The CDR3 spans 15 residues. Trimming left V 3 bases short and J 4 bases short, with 14 bases between. Germline assignment: CDR1 SGHTA and CDR2 FQGNSA. The CDR3 DNA follows: TGTGCCAGCAGCTTTGGGGCCACAGGCCCAGATACGCAGTATTTT. Its translation: CASSFGATGPDTQYF.

This clonotype was detected only a few times. The chain couples TRBV4-1 to TRBJ2-7; 7 positions match TRBD1. Losses at the gene ends were 2 bases for V and 4 bases for J; bases not matched to a gene: 8. Germline-derived CDR1 and CDR2 are MGHRA and YSYEKL. The CDR3 is 15 residues long. The DNA of the CDR3 is TGCGCCAGCAGCCAACAAAGGGGGCGCGGGTACGAGCAGTACTTC. It is translated as CASSQQRGRGYEQYF.

This clonotype was picked up a small number of times. CDR3 sequence reads: CASSLRPGGGNQPQHF. CDR3 nucleotides: TGTGCCAGCAGCTTGCGGCCAGGGGGCGGCAATCAGCCCCAGCATTTT. J is TRBJ1-5 and V is TRBV5-5; 8 nucleotides line up with TRBD1. The CDR3 has 16 residues. CDR1 is SGHKS and CDR2 is YYEKEE in the germline V gene (reference sequence). V trimming: 1 base; J trimming: 2 bases; junction bases outside the gene matches: 5.

This clonotype occurred many times. The V gene is TRBV28, the J gene TRBJ2-2; D gene ambiguous. Germline CDR1 MDHEN, CDR2 SYDVKM. This CDR3 has 12 residues. The germline V and J ends were trimmed by 6 bases and 4 bases, with 6 bases remaining between them. The CDR3 loop is CASSFSTGELFF. DNA of the CDR3: TGTGCCAGCAGCTTCTCCACCGGGGAGCTGTTTTTT. Variable domain in full (rest from reference TRBV28 and TRBJ2-2): DVKVTQSSRYLVKRTGEKVFLECVQDMDHENMFWYRQDPGLGLRLIYFSYDVKMKEKGDIPEGYSVSREKKERFSLILESASTNQTSMYLCASSFSTGELFFGEGSRLTVL.

A few counts support this clonotype. The chain carries TRBV12-3 or TRBV12-4 and TRBJ2-1, with D uncertain. The CDR3 sequence is 11 residues long. Trimming pared 5 bases from V and 9 bases from J, leaving 8 bases between. The CDR3 here is CASSRRSEQFF. The CDR3 DNA reads as TGTGCCAGCAGTAGACGATCTGAGCAGTTCTTC.

V and J are TRBV28 and TRBJ1-5; the match to TRBD1 covers 9 bases. The V segment lost 5 bases and the J segment 0 bases; nucleotides outside the gene matches: 11. This CDR3 has 18 residues. The V gene's germline CDR1 is MDHEN and CDR2 SYDVKM. CDR3 in amino acids: CASSPGTGTHYSNQPQHF. CDR3 in DNA: TGTGCCAGCAGTCCCGGGACAGGGACACATTATAGCAATCAGCCCCAGCATTTT.

This sequence joins TRBV27 and TRBJ2-7, with 9 positions matching TRBD1. CDR3 length: 14 amino acids. Germline V gene sequence: CDR1 MNHEY, CDR2 SMNVEV (reference sequence). With V trimmed by 5 bases and J by 4 bases, 6 bases remained unmatched. The CDR3 DNA sequence: TGTGCCAGCAGTCGATTGGGGACAGGGTACGAGCAGTACTTC. This sequence encodes CASSRLGTGYEQYF.

The chain recombines TRBV18 with TRBJ2-3, with 9 bases aligning to TRBD2. Germline CDR1 and CDR2: KGHSH and LQKENI. With 0 bases clipped from V and 6 bases from J, the junction kept 7 bases outside the gene matches. CDR3 length equals 16 residues. The CDR3 spells CASSPPGGGASDTQYF. CDR3 in DNA: TGTGCCAGCTCACCACCGGGCGGGGGGGCCTCGGATACGCAGTATTTT.

The sample holds many counts of this clonotype. V is TRBV28 and J is TRBJ2-7, with 10 bases matching TRBD2. The CDR3 length is 15 residues. V lost 2 bases and J lost 2; bases outside the gene matches: 3. From germline, CDR1 is MDHEN and CDR2 SYDVKM. The chain's CDR3 is CASSLLLAGTYEQYF. The CDR3 DNA is TGTGCCAGCAGTTTACTACTAGCGGGGACCTACGAGCAGTACTTC. Complete variable domain (other parts from reference TRBV28 and TRBJ2-7): DVKVTQSSRYLVKRTGEKVFLECVQDMDHENMFWYRQDPGLGLRLIYFSYDVKMKEKGDIPEGYSVSREKKERFSLILESASTNQTSMYLCASSLLLAGTYEQYFGPGTRLTVT.

This clonotype appeared a few times. The chain couples TRBV7-9 to TRBJ1-2; D remains unclear. The CDR3 has 11 amino acids. CDR1 is SEHNR, CDR2 FQNEAQ, per germline (reference sequence). Trimming removed 2 bases at V and 7 bases at J, with 5 bases between. The CDR3 protein is CASSLNGGYTF. The CDR3 DNA reads TGTGCCAGCAGCTTAAACGGTGGCTACACCTTC.

The chain links TRBV20-1 to TRBJ2-3, with TRBD1 matching over 7 bases. From germline, CDR1 is DFQATT and CDR2 SNEGSKA (reference sequence). V lost 1 base to trimming and J lost 3 bases; unmatched junction nucleotides: 13. The CDR3 is 17 amino acids. The CDR3 here is CSARGRVTGLGTDTQYF. The CDR3 nucleotides read TGCAGTGCTAGAGGCCGCGTGACAGGGTTGGGTACAGATACGCAGTATTTT.

The chain links TRBV29-1 to TRBJ2-7; 8 bases line up with TRBD2. The CDR3 runs to 15 residues. CDR1 and CDR2 from the germline V gene are SQVTM and ANQGSEA. The ends lost 4 bases at V and 3 bases at J; junction bases unmatched: 11. The CDR3 region is CSVATAQRGYYEQYF. CDR3 nucleotide sequence: TGCAGCGTTGCGACAGCCCAGCGGGGGTACTACGAGCAGTACTTC.

This clonotype was seen ten or more times. The chain links TRBV25-1 to TRBJ2-2; D may be TRBD1 (6 bases). Germline lookup yields CDR1 MGHDK and CDR2 SYGVNS. CDR3 length equals 16 residues. V was cut by 2 bases and J by 6 bases, with 16 bases left in between. The CDR3 DNA sequence: TGTGCCAGCAGTGAAACTCCCGACAGGCGCGCCGGGGAGCTGTTTTTT. Amino acids: CASSETPDRRAGELFF.

This chain links TRBV6-2 or TRBV6-3 with TRBJ2-3; 8 nucleotides align to TRBD2. The J segment lost 5 bases and the V segment lost 6 bases, leaving 7 bases of the junction unmatched. Germline V CDR1 and CDR2: MNHEY, SVGEGT. This CDR3 contains 14 residues. CDR3 loop: CASSPGTREDTQYF. Here the CDR3 DNA reads TGTGCCAGCAGCCCTGGGACTAGAGAAGATACGCAGTATTTT.

This clonotype was seen many times. This chain connects TRBV12-3 or TRBV12-4 to TRBJ1-1, with a weak D call TRBD1 (5 bases). The V gene lost 2 bases and the J gene lost 1 base, with 11 bases spanning the gap. The CDR3 is 15 amino acids. This CDR3 reads CASSLSRTGNTEAFF. For the CDR3, the DNA is TGTGCCAGCAGTTTATCCAGAACAGGGAACACTGAAGCTTTCTTT.

The chain uses TRBV4-3 and TRBJ2-3; no clear D. V lost 1 base, J lost 4 bases, and 15 bases lay in between. Germline lookup yields CDR1 LGHNA and CDR2 YSLEER. CDR3 length: 16 residues. The CDR3 spells CASSQVGRASPDTQYF. CDR3 nucleotides: TGCGCCAGCAGCCAAGTAGGTAGGGCCAGCCCAGATACGCAGTATTTT.

Remarks on this clonotype: One end of the junction varies from germline; a read error may be responsible. V is TRBV6-1 and J is TRBJ2-3, with D hard to call. The germline gives CDR1 MNHNS, CDR2 SASEGT. The length of the CDR3 is 11 residues. Here the CDR3 reads CTTSLTDTQYF. The CDR3 DNA follows: TGCACTACTTCTCTCACAGATACGCAGTATTTT.

The V and J genes are TRBV9 and TRBJ2-7, with 8 positions matching TRBD1. The length of the CDR3 is 15 residues. Germline assignment: CDR1 SGDLS and CDR2 YYNGEE. Losses at the gene ends were 0 bases for V and 5 bases for J; bases not matched to a gene: 7. CDR3 nucleotides: TGTGCCAGCAGCGTAGGGGGCAGGGGGCGCGACGAGCAGTACTTC. Protein: CASSVGGRGRDEQYF.

This chain uses TRBV20-1 with TRBJ2-2, with D possibly matching TRBD2 (5 bases). This CDR3 contains 12 residues. Germline V lookup: CDR1 DFQATT, CDR2 SNEGSKA (reference sequence). Trimming pared 4 bases from V and 8 bases from J, leaving 11 bases between. The CDR3 bases are TGCAGTGCTACCCTAGCATCTGGGGAGCTGTTTTTT. Residues: CSATLASGELFF.